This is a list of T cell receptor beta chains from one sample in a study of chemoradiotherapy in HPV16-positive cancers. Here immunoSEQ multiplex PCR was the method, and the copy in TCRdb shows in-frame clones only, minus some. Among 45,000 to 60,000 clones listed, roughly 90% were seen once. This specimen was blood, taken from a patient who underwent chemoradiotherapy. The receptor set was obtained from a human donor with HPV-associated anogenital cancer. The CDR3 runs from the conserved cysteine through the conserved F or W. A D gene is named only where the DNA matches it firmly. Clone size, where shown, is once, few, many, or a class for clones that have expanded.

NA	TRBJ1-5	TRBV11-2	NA	CASSLGAGYNNQPQHF	TGTGCCAGCAGCTTAGGGGCAGGGTACAACAATCAGCCCCAGCATTTT
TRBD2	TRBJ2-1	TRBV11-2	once	CASSLDLAGVGEQFF	TGTGCCAGCAGCTTAGATCTAGCGGGAGTGGGTGAGCAGTTCTTC
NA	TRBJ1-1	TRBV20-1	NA	CSVQYTEAFF	TGCAGTGTACAGTACACTGAAGCTTTCTTT
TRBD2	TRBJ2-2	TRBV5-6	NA	CASSWRASGRVGGTGELFF	TGTGCCAGCAGCTGGAGGGCTAGCGGGAGGGTAGGAGGCACCGGGGAGCTGTTTTTT
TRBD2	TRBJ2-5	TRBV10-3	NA	CAISGVSGSSTQYF	TGTGCCATCAGTGGTGTAAGCGGGAGCTCGACCCAGTACTTC
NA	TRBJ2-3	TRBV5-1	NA	CASSLVSTDTQYF	TGCGCCAGCAGCTTGGTCAGCACAGATACGCAGTATTTT
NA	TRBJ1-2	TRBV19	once	CASSISPYGYTF	TGTGCCAGTAGTATTTCCCCCTATGGCTACACCTTC
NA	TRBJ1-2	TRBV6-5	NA	CASSYLDSSYGYTF	TGTGCCAGCAGTTACTTGGACAGTTCGTATGGCTACACCTTC
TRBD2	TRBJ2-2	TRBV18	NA	CASSPRQAGVTNTGELFF	TGTGCCAGCTCACCACGTCAAGCGGGGGTTACGAACACCGGGGAGCTGTTTTTT
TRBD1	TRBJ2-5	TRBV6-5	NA	CASREGQGETQYF	TGTGCCAGCAGGGAAGGACAGGGGGAGACCCAGTACTTC
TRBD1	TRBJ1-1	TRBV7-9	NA	CASRPQGAGEAFF	TGTGCCAGCAGGCCTCAGGGGGCAGGTGAAGCTTTCTTT
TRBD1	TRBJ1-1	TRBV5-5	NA	CASSYGTVGAEAFF	TGTGCCAGCAGCTACGGGACAGTCGGCGCTGAAGCTTTCTTT
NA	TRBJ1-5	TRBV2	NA	CASQRGVTGPHRDQPQHF	TGTGCCAGCCAAAGAGGAGTTACAGGGCCCCATAGGGATCAGCCCCAGCATTTT
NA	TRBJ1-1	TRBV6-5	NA	CASSYLSRGLNTEAFF	TGTGCCAGCAGTTACTTATCCAGGGGATTGAACACTGAAGCTTTCTTT
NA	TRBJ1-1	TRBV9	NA	CASTVGGLNTEAFF	TGTGCCAGCACCGTGGGGGGATTGAACACTGAAGCTTTCTTT
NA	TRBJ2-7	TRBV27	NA	CASSLSLGLISYEQYF	TGTGCCAGCAGTTTATCGTTGGGACTGATATCCTACGAGCAGTACTTC
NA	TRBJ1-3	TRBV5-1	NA	CASSLSMGSGNTIYF	TGCGCCAGCAGCTTGTCAATGGGGAGCGGAAACACCATATATTTT
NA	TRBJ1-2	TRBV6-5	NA	CASSPGQRNYGYTF	TGTGCCAGCAGTCCCGGACAGCGTAACTATGGCTACACCTTC
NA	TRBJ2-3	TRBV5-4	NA	CASSLSGGPTDTQYF	TGTGCCAGCAGCTTGAGTGGGGGGCCCACAGATACGCAGTATTTT
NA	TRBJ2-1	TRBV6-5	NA	CASSYRDNEQFF	TGTGCCAGCAGTTACAGGGACAATGAGCAGTTCTTC
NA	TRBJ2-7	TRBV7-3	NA	CASSSPRWEATYEQYF	TGTGCCAGCAGCTCCCCCCGCTGGGAGGCTACCTACGAGCAGTACTTC
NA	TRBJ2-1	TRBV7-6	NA	CASSQPGNEQFF	TGTGCCAGCAGCCAGCCAGGCAATGAGCAGTTCTTC
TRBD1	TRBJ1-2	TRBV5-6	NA	CASSLRGTGRSPSHYGYTF	TGTGCCAGCAGCTTGAGGGGGACAGGGAGGTCCCCGTCCCACTATGGCTACACCTTC
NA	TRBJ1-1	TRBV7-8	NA	CASSPYGGETEAFF	TGTGCCAGCAGCCCGTATGGGGGTGAGACTGAAGCTTTCTTT
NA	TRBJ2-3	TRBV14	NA	CASSLGQPTDTQYF	TGTGCCAGCAGCCTCGGACAGCCCACAGATACGCAGTATTTT
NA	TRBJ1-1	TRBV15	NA	CATSREAKGGLGAFF	TGTGCCACCAGCAGAGAGGCCAAGGGGGGCCTGGGAGCTTTCTTT
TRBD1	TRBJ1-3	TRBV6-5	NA	CASSGQGLSGNTIYF	TGTGCCAGCAGCGGACAGGGCCTCTCTGGAAACACCATATATTTT
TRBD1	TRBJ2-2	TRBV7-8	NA	CASRPQGANTGELFF	TGTGCCAGCAGGCCTCAGGGGGCTAACACCGGGGAGCTGTTTTTT
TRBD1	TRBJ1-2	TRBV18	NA	CASSLDRGPDYGYTF	TGTGCCAGCTCGCTTGACAGGGGGCCCGACTATGGCTACACCTTC
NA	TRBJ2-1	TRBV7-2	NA	CASSLARAEQFF	TGTGCCAGCAGCTTAGCGAGAGCTGAGCAGTTCTTC
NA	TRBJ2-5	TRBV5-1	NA	CASSFKETQYF	TGCGCCAGCAGCTTCAAAGAGACCCAGTACTTC
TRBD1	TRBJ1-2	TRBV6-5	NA	CASSYADRGQGYTF	TGTGCCAGCAGTTACGCAGACAGGGGGCAGGGCTACACCTTC
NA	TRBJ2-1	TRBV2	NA	CASSERGLVNNEQFF	TGTGCCAGCAGTGAACGAGGGCTTGTAAACAATGAGCAGTTCTTC
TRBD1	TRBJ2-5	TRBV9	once	CASSAPAGGQETQYF	TGTGCCAGCAGCGCTCCGGCAGGGGGCCAAGAGACCCAGTACTTC
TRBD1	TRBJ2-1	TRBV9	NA	CASSEDRVAGEQFF	TGTGCCAGCAGCGAGGACAGGGTGGCCGGGGAGCAGTTCTTC
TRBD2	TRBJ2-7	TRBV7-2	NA	CASSLRGTSGTGSSYEQYF	TGTGCCAGCAGCTTACGAGGGACTAGCGGGACCGGGAGCTCCTACGAGCAGTACTTC
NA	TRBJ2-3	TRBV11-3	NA	CASSLARPGDTQYF	TGTGCCAGCAGCTTAGCCCGACCAGGAGATACGCAGTATTTT
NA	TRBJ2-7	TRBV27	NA	CASSPSLGTKQYF	TGTGCCAGCAGTCCCTCATTGGGAACGAAGCAGTACTTC
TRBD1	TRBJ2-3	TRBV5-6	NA	CASSWTGTDTQYF	TGTGCCAGCAGCTGGACAGGGACAGATACGCAGTATTTT
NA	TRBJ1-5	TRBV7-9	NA	CASSDGANQPQHF	TGTGCCAGCAGCGACGGGGCCAATCAGCCCCAGCATTTT
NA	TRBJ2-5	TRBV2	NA	CASSGDLQWGQETQYF	TGTGCCAGCAGTGGGGACCTACAGTGGGGGCAAGAGACCCAGTACTTC
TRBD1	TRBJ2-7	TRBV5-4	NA	CASSSPDRASYEQYF	TGTGCCAGCAGCTCCCCCGACAGGGCCTCCTACGAGCAGTACTTC
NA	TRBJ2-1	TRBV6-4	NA	CASSDGPYNEQFF	TGTGCCAGCAGTGACGGCCCTTACAATGAGCAGTTCTTC
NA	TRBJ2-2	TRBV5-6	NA	CASSLAQVASGELFF	TGTGCCAGCAGCTTGGCCCAGGTAGCATCCGGGGAGCTGTTTTTT
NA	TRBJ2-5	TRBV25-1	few	CASSESTFQGQETQYF	TGTGCCAGCAGTGAATCGACCTTTCAGGGCCAAGAGACCCAGTACTTC
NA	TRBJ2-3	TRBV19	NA	CASSIGETDTQYF	TGTGCCAGTAGTATTGGGGAAACAGATACGCAGTATTTT
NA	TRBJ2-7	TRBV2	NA	CASKRSLMIYEQYF	TGTGCCAGCAAAAGGTCGCTAATGATCTACGAGCAGTACTTC
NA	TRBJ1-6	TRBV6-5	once	CASSTGSYNSPLHF	TGTGCCAGCAGTACAGGGTCGTATAATTCACCCCTCCACTTT
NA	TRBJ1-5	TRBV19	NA	CASSIEGGDQPQHF	TGTGCCAGTAGTATAGAAGGGGGGGATCAGCCCCAGCATTTT
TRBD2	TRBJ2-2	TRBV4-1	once	CASSQPSPSGWSTGELFF	TGCGCCAGCAGCCAACCTTCCCCTAGCGGGTGGAGCACCGGGGAGCTGTTTTTT
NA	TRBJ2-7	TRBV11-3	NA	CASSLGPSSYEQYF	TGTGCCAGCAGCTTAGGACCTAGCTCCTACGAGCAGTACTTC
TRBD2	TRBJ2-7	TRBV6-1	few	CASSAWGGTYEQYF	TGTGCCAGCAGCGCTTGGGGGGGAACCTACGAGCAGTACTTC
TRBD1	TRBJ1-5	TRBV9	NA	CASSSGQVGQPQHF	TGTGCCAGCAGCTCCGGACAGGTGGGTCAGCCCCAGCATTTT
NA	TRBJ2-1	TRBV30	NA	CAWSPQSSYNEQFF	TGTGCCTGGAGTCCCCAAAGCTCCTACAATGAGCAGTTCTTC
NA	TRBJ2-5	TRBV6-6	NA	CASSYPQVENQETQYF	TGTGCCAGCAGTTACCCCCAGGTCGAGAACCAAGAGACCCAGTACTTC
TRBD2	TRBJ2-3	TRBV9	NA	CASSVASGGFKDTQYF	TGTGCCAGCAGCGTAGCTAGCGGGGGTTTCAAAGATACGCAGTATTTT
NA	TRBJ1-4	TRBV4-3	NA	CASSQGQAITNEKLFF	TGCGCCAGCAGCCAAGGACAAGCCATCACTAATGAAAAACTGTTTTTT
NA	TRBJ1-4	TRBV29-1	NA	CSVDRGGEKLFF	TGCAGCGTTGACAGGGGTGGCGAAAAACTGTTTTTT
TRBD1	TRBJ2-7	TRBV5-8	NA	CASSPRDRWPLEQYF	TGTGCCAGCAGCCCCCGGGACAGGTGGCCTCTCGAGCAGTACTTC
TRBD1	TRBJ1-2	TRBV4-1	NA	CASSQDSNRGLYGYTF	TGCGCCAGCAGCCAAGATAGCAACAGGGGCCTCTATGGCTACACCTTC